The rows below give T cell receptor beta chains drawn from one sample of a study of blood T cell repertoires in COVID-19. The method was immunoSEQ multiplex PCR; TCRdb's version includes in-frame clones alone and lacks a portion of them. The table records 150,000 to 200,000 clones, roughly 80% of them present only once. The sequencing input was PBMCs or T cells enriched from blood (not recorded which). All receptors derive from a woman aged 55-70 years with acute COVID-19. CDR3s leave out the opening cysteine and the closing phenylalanine or tryptophan. Clone size, where shown, is once, few, many, or a class for clones that have expanded.

abundance: -
j_gene: TRBJ2-7
v_gene: TRBV19
CDR3aa: ASSITSGGAYEQY

abundance: -
j_gene: TRBJ2-3
v_gene: TRBV19
CDR3aa: ASSMVGGVYTDTQY

abundance: few
j_gene: TRBJ1-2
v_gene: TRBV7-9
CDR3aa: ASSRRQENSYGYT

abundance: few
j_gene: TRBJ2-1
v_gene: TRBV18
CDR3aa: ASSPSHGDEQF

abundance: -
j_gene: TRBJ1-6
v_gene: TRBV11-2
CDR3aa: ASRPGQGYNSPLH

abundance: -
j_gene: TRBJ2-1
v_gene: TRBV7-2
CDR3aa: ASTREGGMWNEQF

abundance: few
j_gene: TRBJ1-5
v_gene: TRBV7-2
CDR3aa: ASSSGWGSNQPQH

abundance: -
j_gene: TRBJ1-4
v_gene: TRBV11-3
CDR3aa: ASSLDHEGSREKLF

abundance: few
j_gene: TRBJ2-2
v_gene: TRBV9
CDR3aa: ASSVAGAGSNTGELF

abundance: once
j_gene: TRBJ1-5
v_gene: TRBV7-2
CDR3aa: ASSVQGGNQPQH

abundance: -
j_gene: TRBJ2-1
v_gene: TRBV6-2/TRBV6-3
CDR3aa: ASSYSLSNEQF

abundance: -
j_gene: TRBJ1-2
v_gene: TRBV7-2
CDR3aa: ASSSRLLGTVYGYT

abundance: -
j_gene: TRBJ1-6
v_gene: TRBV28
CDR3aa: ASRGLNWDRHNSPLH

abundance: -
j_gene: TRBJ2-5
v_gene: TRBV7-9
CDR3aa: ASSYRTRETQY

abundance: -
j_gene: TRBJ2-3
v_gene: TRBV5-8
CDR3aa: ASSLAGGTRGDTQY

abundance: -
j_gene: TRBJ1-4
v_gene: TRBV25-1
CDR3aa: ASRGQGSEKLF

abundance: -
j_gene: TRBJ2-4
v_gene: TRBV6-5
CDR3aa: ASSYSRGGVINIQY

abundance: few
j_gene: TRBJ1-2
v_gene: TRBV10-1
CDR3aa: ASNTPGQVYGYT

abundance: -
j_gene: TRBJ2-7
v_gene: TRBV10-2
CDR3aa: ASSEPGLAGGAYEQY

abundance: once
j_gene: TRBJ1-2
v_gene: TRBV6-2/TRBV6-3
CDR3aa: ASSSWVDGGYGYT

abundance: -
j_gene: TRBJ2-1
v_gene: TRBV6-5
CDR3aa: ASSRRVSLF

abundance: -
j_gene: TRBJ2-1
v_gene: TRBV4-3
CDR3aa: ASSHLAGGPNEQF

abundance: few
j_gene: TRBJ1-2
v_gene: TRBV10-3
CDR3aa: AISEPGDWSKGYGYT

abundance: -
j_gene: TRBJ2-4
v_gene: TRBV3-1/TRBV3-2
CDR3aa: ASSRETQGRERAKNIQY

abundance: medium-sized
j_gene: TRBJ1-3
v_gene: TRBV4-1
CDR3aa: ASSQEGQWTGNTIY

abundance: -
j_gene: TRBJ2-4
v_gene: TRBV7-2
CDR3aa: ASSSGTGGNIQY

abundance: -
j_gene: TRBJ1-2
v_gene: TRBV5-5
CDR3aa: ASSLTRDGYT

abundance: -
j_gene: TRBJ1-2
v_gene: TRBV4-2
CDR3aa: ASSQAGQSYGYT

abundance: -
j_gene: TRBJ1-1
v_gene: TRBV27
CDR3aa: ASSLSGPHEQENTEAF

abundance: -
j_gene: TRBJ1-6
v_gene: TRBV7-6
CDR3aa: ASSPRTGPNSPLH

abundance: few
j_gene: TRBJ2-3
v_gene: TRBV24-1
CDR3aa: ATSDRGRRNTQY

abundance: -
j_gene: TRBJ1-6
v_gene: TRBV2
CDR3aa: ASSGRTGKSPLH

abundance: -
j_gene: TRBJ2-7
v_gene: TRBV29-1
CDR3aa: SATLGTGFREQY

abundance: -
j_gene: TRBJ2-3
v_gene: TRBV7-2
CDR3aa: ASSFTFSGGATDTQY

abundance: -
j_gene: TRBJ2-1
v_gene: TRBV4-3
CDR3aa: ASSQTSRSSGRVGEQF

abundance: -
j_gene: TRBJ1-6
v_gene: TRBV28
CDR3aa: AGGDRVRSPLH

abundance: -
j_gene: TRBJ1-1
v_gene: TRBV4-3
CDR3aa: ASSQDLRIGGEAF

abundance: many
j_gene: TRBJ2-3
v_gene: TRBV19
CDR3aa: ASRQAGTDTQY

abundance: -
j_gene: TRBJ2-1
v_gene: TRBV9
CDR3aa: ASSTTARDNEQF

abundance: few
j_gene: TRBJ2-1
v_gene: TRBV27
CDR3aa: ASSLAGGYEQF

abundance: few
j_gene: TRBJ2-5
v_gene: TRBV24-1
CDR3aa: ATSATGGAGETQY

abundance: -
j_gene: TRBJ1-1
v_gene: TRBV7-9
CDR3aa: ASSFLQENTEAF

abundance: -
j_gene: TRBJ1-1
v_gene: TRBV11-2
CDR3aa: ASSFDRNTEAF

abundance: -
j_gene: TRBJ1-5
v_gene: TRBV5-4
CDR3aa: ASSFGGAVNQPQH

abundance: -
j_gene: TRBJ1-5
v_gene: TRBV11-2
CDR3aa: ASSLGTRQPQH

abundance: -
j_gene: TRBJ1-2
v_gene: TRBV2
CDR3aa: ASGPRGALSLGYT

abundance: -
j_gene: TRBJ1-6
v_gene: TRBV5-1
CDR3aa: ASSLNRDSPNSPLH

abundance: once
j_gene: TRBJ2-2
v_gene: TRBV9
CDR3aa: ASSVRTGGAGELF

abundance: -
j_gene: TRBJ2-1
v_gene: TRBV7-9
CDR3aa: ASSLVGQGAEQF

abundance: -
j_gene: TRBJ2-5
v_gene: TRBV5-1
CDR3aa: ASSWTGQETQY

abundance: -
j_gene: TRBJ2-6
v_gene: TRBV27
CDR3aa: ASKRGIRSGANVLT

abundance: few
j_gene: TRBJ2-5
v_gene: TRBV9
CDR3aa: ASSVGHGGETQY

abundance: few
j_gene: TRBJ2-3
v_gene: TRBV5-1
CDR3aa: ASSLSLADTQY

abundance: -
j_gene: TRBJ1-1
v_gene: TRBV19
CDR3aa: ASIEAAVGNTEAF

abundance: -
j_gene: TRBJ2-5
v_gene: TRBV5-1
CDR3aa: ASSPRGGVEETQY